This TCR beta chain was identified during a study of early T cells in non-severe SARS-CoV-2 infection. Across the study: With bulk RNA from unsorted whole blood as input, sequencing yielded unpaired chains.

Findings and caveats of the study: In VDJdb matching, anti-spike CD8 responses were favored while private and CD4 specificities went missing.

Comments on this clonotype: Its antigen is still unknown.

Individual cDNA molecules received unique molecular identifiers. TCRdb reprocessed the 5' RACE reads via MiXCR and lists one record per CDR3 protein. The sample includes roughly 90,000 distinct CDR3 sequences, 14% of them seen just once. The sample consisted of whole blood. The receptor's source is an adult who was a healthcare worker with PCR-confirmed SARS-CoV-2 infection or an uninfected control (not recorded which).

The CDR3 nucleotides read TGTGCCACCAGCCGGGGGGAAAAACTGTTTTTT. Protein product: CATSRGEKLFF. The rearrangement uses TRBV15 and TRBJ1-4; possible D gene TRBD1, 5 bases. This CDR3 comprises 11 residues. CDR1 and CDR2 from the germline V gene are LNHNV and YYDKDF (reference sequence). Trimming removed 5 bases from V and 8 bases from J, with 6 bases in between.